The entry below gives a single TCR beta chain sequence along with its context. The data originate from a study of blood T cell repertoires in COVID-19. Study at large: Italy, Spain and the United States were the sources of the convalescent and acute COVID-19 samples. Sample material is recorded as cDNA or gDNA derived from T cells, B-cell-depleted T cells, or PBMCs.

Deletions cut 1 base from V and 4 bases from J, with 14 bases between. CDR1 is KGHSH and CDR2 is LQKENI in the germline V gene. This CDR3 region has 16 residues. As originally analysed: Amplifying reference gene primers gave estimates of nucleated cell counts. Some clones are missing from TCRdb's copy, which holds only in-frame ones; the method was immunoSEQ multiplex PCR. The V and J calls and clone size are taken from that table; D and trimming were inferred from the DNA. There are under 250,000 clones in the sample; 88% occur only once, and about a sixth lies in the top ten. This sequence joins TRBV18 and TRBJ1-3; D possibly corresponds to TRBD1 (5 bases). Sequencing was performed on peripheral blood. The sequence was collected from a man between 50 and 59 years old with COVID-19, enrolled during active disease. The CDR3 bases are TGTGCCAGCTCACCACTCGCAGGGAAGCTGGGAAACACCATATATTTT. Amino acid sequence: CASSPLAGKLGNTIYF.